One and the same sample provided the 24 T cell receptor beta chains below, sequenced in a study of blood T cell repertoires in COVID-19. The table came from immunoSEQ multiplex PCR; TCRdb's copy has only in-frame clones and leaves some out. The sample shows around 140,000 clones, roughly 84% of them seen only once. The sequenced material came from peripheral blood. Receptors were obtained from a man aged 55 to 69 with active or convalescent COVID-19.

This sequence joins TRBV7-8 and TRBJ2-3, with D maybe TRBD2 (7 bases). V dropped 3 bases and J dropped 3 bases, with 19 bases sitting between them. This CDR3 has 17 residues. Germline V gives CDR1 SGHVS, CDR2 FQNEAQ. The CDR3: CASSLGIVRGGTDTQYF. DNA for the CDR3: TGTGCCAGCAGCTTGGGGATAGTGAGGGGGGGGACAGATACGCAGTATTTT.

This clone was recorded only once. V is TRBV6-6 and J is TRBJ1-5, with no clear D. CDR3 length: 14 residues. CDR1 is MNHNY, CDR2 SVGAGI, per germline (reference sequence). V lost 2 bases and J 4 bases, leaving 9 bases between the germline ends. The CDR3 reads CASSYRGENQPQHF. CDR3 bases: TGTGCCAGCAGTTACCGGGGAGAGAATCAGCCCCAGCATTTT.

DNA for the CDR3: TGTGCCAGCAGCATTCGAACTAGAGAGACCCAGTACTTC. Its translation is CASSIRTRETQYF. The chain is built from TRBV7-2 and TRBJ2-5, with D possibly being TRBD2 (5 bases). Germline assignment: CDR1 SGHTA and CDR2 FQGNSA. Trimming removed 5 bases at V and 4 bases at J, with 11 bases between. The CDR3 sequence is 13 residues long.

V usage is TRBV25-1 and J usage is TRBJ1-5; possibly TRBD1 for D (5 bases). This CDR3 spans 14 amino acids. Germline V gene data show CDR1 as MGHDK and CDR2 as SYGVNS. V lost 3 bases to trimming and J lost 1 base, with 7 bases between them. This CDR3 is CASSDQGSNQPQHF. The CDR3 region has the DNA TGTGCCAGCAGTGATCAGGGAAGCAATCAGCCCCAGCATTTT.

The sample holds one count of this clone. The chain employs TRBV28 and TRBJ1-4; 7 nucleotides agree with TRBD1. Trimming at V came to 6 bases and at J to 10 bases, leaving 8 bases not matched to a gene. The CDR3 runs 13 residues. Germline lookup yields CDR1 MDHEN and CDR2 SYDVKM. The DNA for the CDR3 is TGTGCCAGCAGCCCTGGACAGGTTTCAAAACTGTTTTTT. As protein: CASSPGQVSKLFF.

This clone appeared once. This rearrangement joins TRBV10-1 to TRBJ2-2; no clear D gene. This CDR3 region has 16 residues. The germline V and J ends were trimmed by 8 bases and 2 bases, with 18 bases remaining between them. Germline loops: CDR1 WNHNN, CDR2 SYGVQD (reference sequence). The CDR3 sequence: CASGASVGRNTGELFF. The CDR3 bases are TGCGCCAGCGGAGCCTCAGTGGGTCGAAACACCGGGGAGCTGTTTTTT.

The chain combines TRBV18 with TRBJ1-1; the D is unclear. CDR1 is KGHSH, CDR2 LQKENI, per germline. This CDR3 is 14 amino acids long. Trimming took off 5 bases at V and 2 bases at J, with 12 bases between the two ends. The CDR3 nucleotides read TGTGCCAGCTCAACTGCCTCAAGCAACACTGAAGCTTTCTTT. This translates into CASSTASSNTEAFF.

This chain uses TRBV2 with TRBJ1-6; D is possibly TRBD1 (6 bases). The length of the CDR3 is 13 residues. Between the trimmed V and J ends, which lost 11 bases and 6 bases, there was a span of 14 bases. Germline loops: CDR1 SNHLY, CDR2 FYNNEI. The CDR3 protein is CAGKQGPNSPLHF. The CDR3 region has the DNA TGTGCCGGTAAACAGGGTCCTAATTCACCCCTCCACTTT.

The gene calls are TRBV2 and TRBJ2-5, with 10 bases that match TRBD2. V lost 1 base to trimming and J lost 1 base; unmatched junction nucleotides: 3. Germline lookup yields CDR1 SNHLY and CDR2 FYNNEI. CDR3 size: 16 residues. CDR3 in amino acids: CASSEGLAGAQETQYF. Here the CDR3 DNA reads TGTGCCAGCAGTGAAGGGCTAGCGGGGGCCCAAGAGACCCAGTACTTC. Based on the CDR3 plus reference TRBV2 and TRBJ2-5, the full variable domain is EPEVTQTPSHQVTQMGQEVILRCVPISNHLYFYWYRQILGQKVEFLVSFYNNEISEKSEIFDDQFSVERPDGSNFTLKIRSTKLEDSAMYFCASSEGLAGAQETQYFGPGTRLLVL.

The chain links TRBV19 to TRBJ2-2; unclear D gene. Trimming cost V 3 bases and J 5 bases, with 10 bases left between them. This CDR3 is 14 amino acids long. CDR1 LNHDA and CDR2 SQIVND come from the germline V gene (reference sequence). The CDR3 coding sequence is TGTGCCAGTAGTATCGGTATGAGGACCGGGGAGCTGTTTTTT. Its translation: CASSIGMRTGELFF.

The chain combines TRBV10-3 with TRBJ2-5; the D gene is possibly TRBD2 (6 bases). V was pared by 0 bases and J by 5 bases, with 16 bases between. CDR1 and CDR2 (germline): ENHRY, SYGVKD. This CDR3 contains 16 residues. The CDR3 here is CAISESNRGSRETQYF. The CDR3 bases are TGTGCCATCAGTGAGTCGAATCGGGGGTCGAGGGAGACCCAGTACTTC.

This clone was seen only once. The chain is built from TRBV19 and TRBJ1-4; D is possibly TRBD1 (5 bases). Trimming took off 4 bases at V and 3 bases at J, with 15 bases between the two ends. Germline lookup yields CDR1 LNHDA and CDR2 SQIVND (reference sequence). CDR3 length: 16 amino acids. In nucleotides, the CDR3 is TGTGCCAGTAGTACCGGCGGGGGGTTTGCTAATGAAAAACTGTTTTTT. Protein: CASSTGGGFANEKLFF.

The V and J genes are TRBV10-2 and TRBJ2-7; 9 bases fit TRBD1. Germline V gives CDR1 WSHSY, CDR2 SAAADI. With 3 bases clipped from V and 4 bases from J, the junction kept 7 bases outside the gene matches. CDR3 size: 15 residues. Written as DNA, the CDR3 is TGCGCCAGCAGTGATAGGGGGACAGGGCGATACGAGCAGTACTTC. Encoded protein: CASSDRGTGRYEQYF.

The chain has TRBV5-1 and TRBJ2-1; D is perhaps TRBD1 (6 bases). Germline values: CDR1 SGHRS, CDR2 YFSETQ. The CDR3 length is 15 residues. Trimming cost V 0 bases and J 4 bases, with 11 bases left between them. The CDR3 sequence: CASSLVGGRYNEQFF. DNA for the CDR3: TGCGCCAGCAGCTTGGTAGGGGGTCGGTACAATGAGCAGTTCTTC.

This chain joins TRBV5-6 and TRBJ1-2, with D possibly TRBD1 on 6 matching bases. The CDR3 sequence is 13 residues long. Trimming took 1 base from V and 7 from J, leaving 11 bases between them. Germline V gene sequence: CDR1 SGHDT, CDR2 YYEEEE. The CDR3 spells CASSLPQGSGYTF. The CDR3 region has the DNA TGTGCCAGCAGCTTGCCCCAGGGGTCTGGCTACACCTTC.

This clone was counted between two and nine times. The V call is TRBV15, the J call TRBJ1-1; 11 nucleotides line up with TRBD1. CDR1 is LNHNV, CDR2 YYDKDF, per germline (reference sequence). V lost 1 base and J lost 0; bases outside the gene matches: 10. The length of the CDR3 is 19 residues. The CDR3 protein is CATSRGGQGVGLLNTEAFF. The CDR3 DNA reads TGTGCCACCAGCAGAGGGGGACAGGGGGTGGGCCTTCTGAACACTGAAGCTTTCTTT.

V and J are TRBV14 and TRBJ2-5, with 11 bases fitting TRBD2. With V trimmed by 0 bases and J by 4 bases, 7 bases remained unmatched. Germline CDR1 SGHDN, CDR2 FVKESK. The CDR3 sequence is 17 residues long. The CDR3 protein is CASSQEALAGVGETQYF. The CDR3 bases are TGTGCCAGCAGCCAAGAGGCACTAGCGGGAGTAGGAGAGACCCAGTACTTC. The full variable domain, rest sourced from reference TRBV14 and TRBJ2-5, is EAGVTQFPSHSVIEKGQTVTLRCDPISGHDNLYWYRRVMGKEIKFLLHFVKESKQDESGMPNNRFLAERTGGTYSTLKVQPAELEDSGVYFCASSQEALAGVGETQYFGPGTRLLVL.

CDR3 loop: CASSLGNGEKQFF. CDR3 bases: TGTGCCAGCAGTTTAGGCAATGGGGAGAAACAGTTCTTC. The J gene is TRBJ2-1, the V gene TRBV12-3 or TRBV12-4, with a weak D call TRBD2 (5 bases). Trimming removed 1 base at V and 13 bases at J, with 14 bases between. The CDR3 extends over 13 amino acids.

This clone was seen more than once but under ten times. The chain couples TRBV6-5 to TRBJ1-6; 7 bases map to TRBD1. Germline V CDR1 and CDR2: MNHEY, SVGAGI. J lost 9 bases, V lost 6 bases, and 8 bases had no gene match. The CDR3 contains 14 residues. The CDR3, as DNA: TGTGCCAGCAGAAGACAGGGAATTGGTTCACCCCTCCACTTT. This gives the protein CASRRQGIGSPLHF.

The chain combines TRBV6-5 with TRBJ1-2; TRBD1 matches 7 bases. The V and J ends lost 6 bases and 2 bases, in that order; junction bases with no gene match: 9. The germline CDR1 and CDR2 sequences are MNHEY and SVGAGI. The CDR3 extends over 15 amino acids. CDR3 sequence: CASSGDSYSNYGYTF. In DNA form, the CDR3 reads TGTGCCAGCAGCGGGGACAGCTACTCGAACTATGGCTACACCTTC.

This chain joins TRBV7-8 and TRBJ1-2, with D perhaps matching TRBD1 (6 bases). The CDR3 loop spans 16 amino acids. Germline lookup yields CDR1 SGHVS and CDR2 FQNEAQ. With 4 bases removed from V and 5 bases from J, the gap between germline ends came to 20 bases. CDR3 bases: TGTGCCAGCAGCTCCGACCGGGGGGTCAGGGGATATGGCTACACCTTC. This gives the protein CASSSDRGVRGYGYTF. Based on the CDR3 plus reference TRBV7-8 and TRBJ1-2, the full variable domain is GAGVSQSPRYKVAKRGQDVALRCDPISGHVSLFWYQQALGQGPEFLTYFQNEAQLDKSGLPSDRFFAERPEGSVSTLKIQRTQQEDSAVYLCASSSDRGVRGYGYTFGSGTRLTVV.

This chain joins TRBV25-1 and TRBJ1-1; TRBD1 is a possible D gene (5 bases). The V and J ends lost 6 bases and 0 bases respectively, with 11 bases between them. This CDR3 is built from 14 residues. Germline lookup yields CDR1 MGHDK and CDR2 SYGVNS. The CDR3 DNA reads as TGTGCCAGCAGGGAGGGGCGGTTGAACACTGAAGCTTTCTTT. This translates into CASREGRLNTEAFF.

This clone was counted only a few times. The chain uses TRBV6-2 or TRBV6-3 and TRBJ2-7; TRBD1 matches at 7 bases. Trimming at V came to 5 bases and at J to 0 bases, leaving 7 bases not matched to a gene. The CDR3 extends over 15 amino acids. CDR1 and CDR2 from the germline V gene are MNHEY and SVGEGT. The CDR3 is CASSGWDSFSYEQYV. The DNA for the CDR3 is TGTGCCAGCAGTGGGTGGGACAGTTTCTCCTACGAGCAGTACGTC.

The CDR3 reads CASSLGSGTDTQYF. As DNA, the CDR3 is TGTGCCAGCAGCTTAGGTAGCGGCACAGATACGCAGTATTTT. The V and J genes are TRBV7-2 and TRBJ2-3, with D perhaps matching TRBD2 (5 bases). The V end was cut by 1 base, the J end by 1 base, with 6 bases between. CDR1 is SGHTA and CDR2 is FQGNSA in the germline V gene. This CDR3 is 14 amino acids long.